These 32 T cell receptor beta chains were sequenced from one sample in a study of blood T cell repertoires in COVID-19. TCRdb's copy holds only in-frame clones and misses some; the assay was immunoSEQ multiplex PCR. The sample shows 300,000 to 350,000 clones, 65% to 90% of them seen only once. The sequenced material came from PBMCs or T cells enriched from blood (not recorded which). The receptors come from a woman between 40 and 55 years old with acute COVID-19.

In its sample, this clone was seen a few times. The chain uses TRBV27 and TRBJ1-2, with TRBD1 matching over 7 bases. CDR3 length equals 16 residues. V shed 4 bases, J shed 5 bases, and the junction held 13 bases outside the gene matches. Looked up from germline, CDR1 is MNHEY and CDR2 is SMNVEV (reference sequence). CDR3 in DNA: TGTGCCAGCAGTTCCGAGGGGGGACAGCGAAGTTATGGCTACACCTTC. Its protein is CASSSEGGQRSYGYTF.

The chain joins TRBV7-2 to TRBJ2-7; tentatively, D is TRBD1 (6 bases). The CDR3 extends over 15 amino acids. Germline loops: CDR1 SGHTA, CDR2 FQGNSA. The V end was cut by 2 bases, the J end by 0 bases, with 11 bases between. The CDR3 region is CASSLWQGPSYEQYF. The CDR3 bases are TGTGCCAGCAGCTTATGGCAGGGGCCCTCCTACGAGCAGTACTTC.

The V gene is TRBV3-1 (or the pseudogene TRBV3-2), the J gene TRBJ2-1, with 11 bases aligning to TRBD1. The CDR3 length is 15 residues. Germline V lookup: CDR1 LGHDT, CDR2 YNNKEL (reference sequence). Losses at the gene ends were 6 bases for V and 4 bases for J; bases not matched to a gene: 5. The DNA of the CDR3 is TGTGCCAGCAGACCCGGGACAGGGGGTTACAATGAGCAGTTCTTC. Protein product: CASRPGTGGYNEQFF.

The chain combines TRBV7-9 with TRBJ2-7, with TRBD2 matching over 9 bases. Germline lookup yields CDR1 SEHNR and CDR2 FQNEAQ (reference sequence). V shed 7 bases, J shed 2 bases, and the junction held 6 bases outside the gene matches. The CDR3 runs to 14 residues. CDR3 in amino acids: CASNALAGTYEQYF. The CDR3 bases are TGTGCCAGCAACGCGCTAGCGGGGACCTACGAGCAGTACTTC.

The chain uses TRBV7-3 and TRBJ2-1, with D tentatively TRBD2 (6 bases). Trimming took off 3 bases at V and 8 bases at J, with 11 bases between the two ends. This CDR3 has 13 amino acids. CDR1 SGHTA and CDR2 FQGTGA come from the germline V gene. The DNA of the CDR3 is TGTGCCAGCAGCTTGCCGACTAGTCATGAGCAGTTCTTC. As protein: CASSLPTSHEQFF.

This clone was seen just once. The V gene is TRBV19, the J gene TRBJ2-2; D gene unclear. The CDR3 length is 15 residues. With 3 bases removed from V and 6 bases from J, the gap between germline ends came to 14 bases. Germline V lookup: CDR1 LNHDA, CDR2 SQIVND (reference sequence). The CDR3 sequence: CASSIYNRESGELFF. CDR3 DNA: TGTGCCAGTAGTATTTACAACAGAGAATCCGGGGAGCTGTTTTTT.

The chain combines TRBV28 with TRBJ2-5, with 10 bases lining up with TRBD2. This CDR3 region has 13 residues. With 7 bases clipped from V and 5 bases from J, the junction kept 4 bases outside the gene matches. Germline V gene lookup returns CDR1 MDHEN and CDR2 SYDVKM. The CDR3 DNA follows: TGTGCCAGCAATCTAGCGGGAGCGGAGACCCAGTACTTC. Its protein product is CASNLAGAETQYF.

The rearrangement uses TRBV25-1 and TRBJ2-5, with TRBD2 as a possible D gene (5 bases). This CDR3 contains 13 residues. Germline lookup yields CDR1 MGHDK and CDR2 SYGVNS. V lost 4 bases and J lost 5, with 11 bases in between. DNA for the CDR3: TGTGCCAGCAGTGGGGTAGCGCGGGAGACCCAGTACTTC. Translated, it gives CASSGVARETQYF.

This clone was detected only once. The chain joins TRBV5-4 to TRBJ2-7, with 8 bases identical to TRBD2. The CDR3 runs to 15 residues. Trimming cost V 5 bases and J 3 bases; bases outside gene matches: 10. Germline values: CDR1 SGHNT, CDR2 YYREEE (reference sequence). CDR3 in amino acids: CASRGLGAGGYEQYF. The CDR3 coding sequence is TGTGCCAGCAGGGGGTTAGGGGCGGGAGGCTACGAGCAGTACTTC.

The chain links TRBV7-9 to TRBJ1-4; 8 bases are a match to TRBD1. The V gene's germline CDR1 is SEHNR and CDR2 FQNEAQ (reference sequence). The V segment lost 1 base and the J segment 4 bases; nucleotides outside the gene matches: 5. The CDR3 consists of 16 residues. Here the CDR3 reads CASSLGSGQVNEKLFF. CDR3 coding DNA: TGTGCCAGCAGCTTAGGTTCGGGACAGGTTAATGAAAAACTGTTTTTT.

This rearrangement joins TRBV11-3 to TRBJ1-2; D possibly corresponds to TRBD1 (5 bases). Deletions cut 4 bases from V and 4 bases from J, with 10 bases between. The CDR3 spans 13 residues. Per the germline V gene, CDR1 is SGHNT and CDR2 is YENEEA. For the CDR3, the DNA is TGTGCCAGCAGCTCGGCGGGGGGCTATGGCTACACCTTC. This codes for CASSSAGGYGYTF. Variable domain in full (rest from reference TRBV11-3 and TRBJ1-2): EAGVVQSPRYKIIEKKQPVAFWCNPISGHNTLYWYLQNLGQGPELLIRYENEEAVDDSQLPKDRFSAERLKGVDSTLKIQPAELGDSAVYLCASSSAGGYGYTFGSGTRLTVV.

V gene TRBV4-3 combines with J gene TRBJ1-1; D ambiguous. Looked up from germline, CDR1 is LGHNA and CDR2 is YSLEER. V lost 8 bases, J lost 2 bases, and 18 bases lay in between. This CDR3 has 15 amino acids. In DNA, the CDR3 is TGCGCCAGCCGAACGACGATGAGGGCCAACACTGAAGCTTTCTTT. Encoded protein: CASRTTMRANTEAFF.

The chain uses TRBV7-9 and TRBJ1-5; D ambiguous. The germline gives CDR1 SEHNR, CDR2 FQNEAQ (reference sequence). The CDR3 is 12 residues long. Trimming cost V 2 bases and J 5 bases, with 4 bases left between them. The CDR3 here is CASSLQDQPQHF. The CDR3 nucleotides read TGTGCCAGCAGCTTACAGGATCAGCCCCAGCATTTT.

V gene TRBV3-1 (or the pseudogene TRBV3-2) combines with J gene TRBJ2-1; 8 bases are shared with TRBD2. CDR3 length: 16 residues. V was clipped by 3 bases and J by 5 bases; unmatched bases: 9. Germline CDR1 reads LGHDT; CDR2 reads YNNKEL (reference sequence). The CDR3 coding sequence is TGTGCCAGCAGCCATGCCTCCGGGACTAGAAACAATGAGCAGTTCTTC. Translated, it gives CASSHASGTRNNEQFF.

The chain combines TRBV18 with TRBJ2-3; 7 positions agree with TRBD1. Germline-derived CDR1 and CDR2 are KGHSH and LQKENI. V was clipped by 3 bases and J by 3 bases; unmatched bases: 6. The CDR3 runs to 15 residues. CDR3 in DNA: TGTGCCAGCTCACCTACTCAGACAGGGACAGATACGCAGTATTTT. Its protein is CASSPTQTGTDTQYF.

CDR3 sequence: CASSQDSWTDTQYF. For the CDR3, the DNA is TGTGCCAGCAGCCAAGACAGTTGGACAGATACGCAGTATTTT. The V gene is TRBV4-2, the J gene TRBJ2-3; D is unresolved. Per germline, CDR1 LGHNA and CDR2 YNFKEQ. The CDR3 spans 14 residues. Trimming stripped 0 bases from V and 3 bases from J, with 7 bases between.

This chain links TRBV4-3 with TRBJ1-6, with D hard to call. Germline values: CDR1 LGHNA, CDR2 YSLEER. The CDR3 consists of 19 residues. V lost 2 bases, J lost 8 bases, and 25 bases lay in between. DNA for the CDR3: TGCGCCAGCAGCCAAATCGTTTCTGTGCCTCCCTGGCCATATTCACCCCTCCACTTT. Translated: CASSQIVSVPPWPYSPLHF.

The chain is built from TRBV29-1 and TRBJ2-3, with 7 bases that match TRBD2. Germline V gene data show CDR1 as SQVTM and CDR2 as ANQGSEA. V dropped 4 bases and J dropped 2; count of bases not matched to a gene: 3. The CDR3 consists of 13 residues. The CDR3 sequence: CSVVGRLTDTQYF. The CDR3 DNA reads as TGCAGCGTTGTCGGGAGGCTCACAGATACGCAGTATTTT.

The chain employs TRBV19 and TRBJ2-1; D perhaps matches TRBD1 (6 bases). This CDR3 has 13 residues. The V gene lost 6 bases and the J gene lost 5 bases, with 11 bases spanning the gap. Germline CDR1 and CDR2: LNHDA and SQIVND (reference sequence). The CDR3 DNA sequence: TGTGCCAGTAGAGGGGGAGCCGACAATGAGCAGTTCTTC. Its protein is CASRGGADNEQFF. Together with reference TRBV19 and TRBJ2-1, the CDR3 gives the full variable domain: DGGITQSPKYLFRKEGQNVTLSCEQNLNHDAMYWYRQDPGQGLRLIYYSQIVNDFQKGDIAEGYSVSREKKESFPLTVTSAQKNPTAFYLCASRGGADNEQFFGPGTRLTVL.

The rearrangement uses TRBV7-2 and TRBJ2-7; D uncertain. Germline V CDR1 and CDR2: SGHTA, FQGNSA. The V gene lost 3 bases and the J gene lost 0 bases, with 18 bases spanning the gap. The CDR3 runs 17 residues. The CDR3 reads CASSFQVGTHLSYEQYF. CDR3 DNA: TGTGCCAGCAGCTTCCAGGTCGGAACACACCTCTCCTACGAGCAGTACTTC.

This clone was seen a few times. The V gene is TRBV4-2, the J gene TRBJ1-2, with a possible D match to TRBD1 (5 bases). Trimming removed 0 bases at V and 4 bases at J, with 9 bases between. Looked up from germline, CDR1 is LGHNA and CDR2 is YNFKEQ. This CDR3 contains 14 residues. CDR3 residues: CASSQDQGSYGYTF. CDR3 DNA sequence: TGTGCCAGCAGCCAAGATCAGGGTAGCTATGGCTACACCTTC.

This chain uses TRBV4-3 with TRBJ2-7; D is unresolved. CDR3 size: 16 residues. Per germline, CDR1 LGHNA and CDR2 YSLEER. V was pared by 2 bases and J by 3 bases, with 17 bases between. DNA of the CDR3: TGCGCCAGCAGCCAACGCCCAGGCACCGAACACTACGAGCAGTACTTC. Protein product: CASSQRPGTEHYEQYF.

This clone was seen only a few times. The chain is built from TRBV7-9 and TRBJ2-7; D is uncertain. This CDR3 spans 11 amino acids. V gave up 1 base and J gave up 6 bases, with 4 bases separating them. CDR1 is SEHNR, CDR2 FQNEAQ, per germline (reference sequence). The CDR3 DNA reads as TGTGCCAGCAGCTTAGGCGCCGAGCAGTACTTC. Translated, it gives CASSLGAEQYF.

The chain is built from TRBV5-6 and TRBJ1-6; TRBD1 might be the D (6 bases). V dropped 3 bases and J dropped 6 bases, with 16 bases sitting between them. The CDR3 runs 16 residues. Germline assignment: CDR1 SGHDT and CDR2 YYEEEE. The CDR3 loop reads CASSSGAGVFNSPLHF. As DNA, the CDR3 is TGTGCCAGCAGCTCTGGAGCAGGGGTGTTTAATTCACCCCTCCACTTT. Full variable domain (missing parts from reference TRBV5-6 and TRBJ1-6): DAGVTQSPTHLIKTRGQQVTLRCSPKSGHDTVSWYQQALGQGPQFIFQYYEEEERQRGNFPDRFSGHQFPNYSSELNVNALLLGDSALYLCASSSGAGVFNSPLHFGNGTRLTVT.

A single count supports this clone. The V call is TRBV5-4, the J call TRBJ1-3, with 9 bases matching TRBD1. V shed 0 bases, J shed 4 bases, and the junction held 8 bases outside the gene matches. Germline V lookup: CDR1 SGHNT, CDR2 YYREEE (reference sequence). The CDR3 totals 17 residues. The CDR3 nucleotides are TGTGCCAGCAGCTTGGGTGGGACAGGGAAGACCGGAAACACCATATATTTT. Its protein is CASSLGGTGKTGNTIYF.

The chain joins TRBV5-4 to TRBJ2-3; D may be TRBD1 (6 bases). CDR3 size: 16 residues. Trimming removed 0 bases at V and 2 bases at J, with 13 bases between. The germline CDR1 and CDR2 sequences are SGHNT and YYREEE (reference sequence). The CDR3 loop reads CASSLGGGQNTDTQYF. DNA of the CDR3: TGTGCCAGCAGCTTGGGGGGCGGACAGAACACAGATACGCAGTATTTT.

The gene calls are TRBV28 and TRBJ2-7; TRBD2 matches 10 bases. Trimming removed 2 bases from V and 6 bases from J; junction bases left unmatched: 4. Germline V gene sequence: CDR1 MDHEN, CDR2 SYDVKM. The CDR3 runs 14 residues. The CDR3 is CASSLTAGGSEQYF. In DNA, the CDR3 is TGTGCCAGCAGTTTAACAGCGGGAGGGTCCGAGCAGTACTTC. The whole variable domain, remainder taken from reference TRBV28 and TRBJ2-7, is DVKVTQSSRYLVKRTGEKVFLECVQDMDHENMFWYRQDPGLGLRLIYFSYDVKMKEKGDIPEGYSVSREKKERFSLILESASTNQTSMYLCASSLTAGGSEQYFGPGTRLTVT.

This rearrangement joins TRBV7-6 to TRBJ2-7; 10 nucleotides align to TRBD1. With V trimmed by 1 base and J by 4 bases, 4 bases remained unmatched. CDR3 size: 15 residues. Germline assignment: CDR1 SGHVS and CDR2 FNYEAQ. CDR3 in amino acids: CASSLGRQGAYEQYF. CDR3 nucleotide sequence: TGTGCCAGCAGCTTAGGGCGACAGGGGGCTTACGAGCAGTACTTC.

The gene calls are TRBV27 and TRBJ2-3; 7 nucleotides align to TRBD1. The germline V gene has CDR1 MNHEY and CDR2 SMNVEV (reference sequence). Trimming took 0 bases from V and 5 from J; bases not matched to a gene: 8. The length of the CDR3 is 16 residues. The CDR3 coding sequence is TGTGCCAGCAGTTTATCGAAGTTGAGGGGGCGAGATACGCAGTATTTT. Amino acids: CASSLSKLRGRDTQYF.

The chain links TRBV27 to TRBJ1-1; 7 positions agree with TRBD1. V was clipped by 8 bases and J by 0 bases; unmatched bases: 24. CDR3 length: 20 residues. Looked up from germline, CDR1 is MNHEY and CDR2 is SMNVEV (reference sequence). The CDR3 DNA reads as TGTGCCAGCGGTATATACCAGCAGGGTATACAGGGGAGCATGAACACTGAAGCTTTCTTT. Translated: CASGIYQQGIQGSMNTEAFF.

For the CDR3, the DNA is TGTGCCACCAGCAGAGATGGTTCAGGCCTGGGCGAGCAGTACTTC. It codes for CATSRDGSGLGEQYF. The genes are TRBV15 and TRBJ2-7; no clear D. This CDR3 is built from 15 residues. The V end was cut by 0 bases, the J end by 6 bases, with 15 bases between. The germline V gene has CDR1 LNHNV and CDR2 YYDKDF (reference sequence).

CDR3 protein: CASSLNRVEKLFF. In DNA, the CDR3 is TGTGCCAGCAGCCTAAACAGGGTCGAAAAACTGTTTTTT. The chain carries TRBV11-1 and TRBJ1-4; D possibly corresponds to TRBD1 (6 bases). Germline V lookup: CDR1 SGHAT, CDR2 FQDESV (reference sequence). The CDR3 loop spans 13 amino acids. Trimming removed 5 bases at V and 8 bases at J, with 12 bases between.